This TCR beta chain was identified during a study of T cell responses to AZD1222 COVID-19 vaccine. Study outcomes and limitations: The sample set comprised mostly white British donors with more females, and clonal diversity was possibly underestimated. Once two AZD1222 doses were given, Spike-specific TCR breadth and depth went up. Sampling captured repertoires only after the peak T cell response.

This clone was observed a handful of times. Its antigen is as yet unknown. Sequencing used immunoSEQ multiplex PCR; TCRdb keeps in-frame clones, though not all of them. The table has roughly 100,000 clones, about 81% seen once. Here the sequenced sample was peripheral blood, taken on day 0 of AZD1222 vaccination. This clonotype originated in an adult in good health.

CDR3 coding DNA: TGTGCCAGCAGCCCTGAAGCCGAGAGAATATTGTACTTC. Amino acids: CASSPEAERILYF. This chain joins TRBV5-4 and TRBJ2-7; no clear D gene. V lost 4 bases, J lost 12 bases, and 20 bases lay in between. Germline CDR1 SGHNT, CDR2 YYREEE (reference sequence). This CDR3 contains 13 residues.